The 14 T cell receptor beta chains given below trace back to one sample, sequenced in a study of blood T cells in healthy people across ages. The second PCR ran about 6 to 12 cycles with a sample-barcoded 5' primer and J-beta primers. TCRdb re-derived calls from the 5' RACE reads in MiXCR, one entry per CDR3 protein. This table holds about 800,000 distinct CDR3 sequences, around 25% found once. These data also featured in a second study, about T cells of mothers and their children.

The sample taken for sequencing was blood. The receptors shown here come from a boy between 5 and 17 years old in good health.

A few counts support this clonotype. The chain links TRBV29-1 to TRBJ2-5; D not certain. This CDR3 contains 12 residues. V was trimmed by 2 bases and J by 2 bases, leaving 6 bases between them. Germline CDR1 reads SQVTM; CDR2 reads ANQGSEA. CDR3 coding DNA: TGCAGCGTTGAATATCAACAAGAGACCCAGTACTTC. It codes for CSVEYQQETQYF. The full variable domain, rest sourced from reference TRBV29-1 and TRBJ2-5, is SAVISQKPSRDICQRGTSLTIQCQVDSQVTMMFWYRQQPGQSLTLIATANQGSEATYESGFVIDKFPISRPNLTFSTLTVSNMSPEDSSIYLCSVEYQQETQYFGPGTRLLVL.

The V call is TRBV20-1, the J call TRBJ2-1; 11 bases align to TRBD2. Trimming cost V 4 bases and J 6 bases; bases outside gene matches: 5. The CDR3 sequence is 14 residues long. In germline, CDR1 is DFQATT, CDR2 SNEGSKA (reference sequence). The CDR3 DNA reads TGCAGTGCTATGAGACTAGCGGGATTCAATGAGCAGTTCTTC. Translation gives CSAMRLAGFNEQFF.

This chain uses TRBV30 with TRBJ2-7; TRBD1 aligns across 10 bases. The CDR3 is 14 amino acids. Germline loops: CDR1 GTSNPN, CDR2 SVGIG (reference sequence). V was clipped by 3 bases and J by 3 bases; unmatched bases: 5. CDR3 residues: CAWSSGTGVYEQYF. CDR3 nucleotide sequence: TGTGCCTGGAGCTCCGGGACAGGGGTCTACGAGCAGTACTTC. The full variable domain, completed using reference TRBV30 and TRBJ2-7, is SQTIHQWPATLVQPVGSPLSLECTVEGTSNPNLYWYRQAAGRGLQLLFYSVGIGQISSEVPQNLSASRPQDRQFILSSKKLLLSDSGFYLCAWSSGTGVYEQYFGPGTRLTVT.

This clonotype was observed a handful of times. The V gene is TRBV6-2 or TRBV6-3, the J gene TRBJ2-5; 10 positions match TRBD1. With the DNA end fitting TRBJ2-7 better, the J assignment may be wrong. CDR1 MNHEY and CDR2 SVGEGT come from the germline V gene. The CDR3 sequence is 17 residues long. The CDR3 sequence: CASSYSMGQGSSYEQYF. CDR3 nucleotides: TGTGCCAGCAGTTACTCGATGGGACAGGGGAGCTCCTACGAGCAGTACTTC.

This rearrangement joins TRBV7-9 to TRBJ2-5; 7 bases fit TRBD2. The V gene end was trimmed by 5 bases and the J gene end by 14 bases; junction bases not matched to a gene: 8. CDR1 is SEHNR, CDR2 FQNEAQ, per germline (reference sequence). The CDR3 loop spans 11 amino acids. CDR3 amino acids: CASSPGGPIYF. The CDR3 DNA is TGTGCCAGCAGCCCGGGAGGACCGATTTACTTC.

This clonotype appeared a few times. This chain connects TRBV12-3 or TRBV12-4 to TRBJ2-3, with D possibly being TRBD2 (5 bases). Trimming removed 7 bases at V and 4 bases at J, with 15 bases between. The length of the CDR3 is 14 residues. Here the CDR3 DNA reads TGTGCCAGCACCCTAGCTGGAGTCTCAGATACGCAGTATTTT. As protein: CASTLAGVSDTQYF.

The chain carries TRBV7-3 and TRBJ2-3, with 9 bases matching TRBD1. V lost 1 base, J lost 4 bases, and 6 bases stayed unmatched. CDR1 is SGHTA and CDR2 is FQGTGA in the germline V gene. The CDR3 has 16 residues. The CDR3 nucleotides read TGTGCCAGCAGCTTAAACGGACAGGGGCGCGCAGATACGCAGTATTTT. It encodes CASSLNGQGRADTQYF.

This clonotype was seen only a few times. The chain carries TRBV5-1 and TRBJ1-1; D call uncertain. Trimming took 0 bases from V and 1 from J, leaving 13 bases between them. Germline CDR1 reads SGHRS; CDR2 reads YFSETQ. CDR3 length: 16 residues. In DNA form, the CDR3 reads TGCGCCAGCAGCTTGGGCCTGGCCACGGAGAACACTGAAGCTTTCTTT. Its protein is CASSLGLATENTEAFF.

The V call is TRBV27, the J call TRBJ2-3, with 7 nucleotides matching TRBD2. With 3 bases clipped from V and 5 bases from J, the junction kept 5 bases outside the gene matches. The CDR3 covers 14 residues. Germline V gives CDR1 MNHEY, CDR2 SMNVEV (reference sequence). The DNA for the CDR3 is TGTGCCAGCAGTTTGGCGGGAGAGAGAGATACGCAGTATTTT. Translating gives CASSLAGERDTQYF.

This clonotype was seen more than once but under ten times. This rearrangement joins TRBV6-2 or TRBV6-3 to TRBJ1-1; the match to TRBD1 covers 7 bases. Germline V gives CDR1 MNHEY, CDR2 SVGEGT. The CDR3 runs to 14 residues. Losses at the gene ends were 5 bases for V and 4 bases for J; bases not matched to a gene: 7. CDR3 amino acids: CASSPFQGGTEAFF. CDR3 sequence (DNA): TGTGCCAGCAGTCCTTTTCAGGGGGGCACTGAAGCTTTCTTT.

This clonotype showed up just a few times. The chain employs TRBV18 and TRBJ2-7; D possibly corresponds to TRBD2 (6 bases). CDR1 is KGHSH, CDR2 LQKENI, per germline. The V and J ends lost 3 bases and 2 bases respectively, with 14 bases between them. This CDR3 region has 15 residues. The CDR3: CASSPPGRETYEQYF. The CDR3 DNA reads TGTGCCAGCTCACCGCCGGGACGGGAGACCTACGAGCAGTACTTC.

This clonotype has a handful of counts. The V and J genes are TRBV5-1 and TRBJ2-3; 8 nucleotides align to TRBD2. This CDR3 contains 15 residues. V shed 2 bases and J 3 bases; nucleotides not matched to a gene: 5. Germline CDR1 and CDR2: SGHRS and YFSETQ. CDR3 loop: CASSFNGRETDTQYF. The CDR3 nucleotides read TGCGCCAGCAGCTTTAACGGGAGGGAGACAGATACGCAGTATTTT.

The rearrangement uses TRBV6-2 or TRBV6-3 and TRBJ2-1; 11 bases fit TRBD2. V shed 2 bases, J shed 7 bases, and the junction held 7 bases outside the gene matches. The CDR3 has 16 amino acids. Germline lookup yields CDR1 MNHEY and CDR2 SVGEGT. In DNA, the CDR3 is TGTGCCAGCAGTTACCGTGGACTAGCGGGTGTTAATGAGCAGTTCTTC. Translation: CASSYRGLAGVNEQFF.

This clonotype was observed a handful of times. The chain couples TRBV28 to TRBJ2-3; perhaps TRBD1 as D (8 bases). The V end lost 4 bases, the J end lost 4 bases, and 27 bases lay between the germline ends. The V gene's germline CDR1 is MDHEN and CDR2 SYDVKM. The CDR3 is 19 residues long. Written as DNA, the CDR3 is TGTGCCAGCAGTTCGCAGGGGGCGCTGGCGGGAGCAAGCGCAGATACGCAGTATTTT. This sequence encodes CASSSQGALAGASADTQYF. Full variable domain (remainder filled in from reference TRBV28 and TRBJ2-3): DVKVTQSSRYLVKRTGEKVFLECVQDMDHENMFWYRQDPGLGLRLIYFSYDVKMKEKGDIPEGYSVSREKKERFSLILESASTNQTSMYLCASSSQGALAGASADTQYFGPGTRLTVL.